What follows describes a single T cell receptor (beta chain). The data derive from a study of blood T cell repertoires in COVID-19. Those enrolled in Seattle joined during active infection and were followed longitudinally afterward. In the study's own analysis: By means of reference gene primer amplification, nucleated cell counts were estimated. The method was immunoSEQ multiplex PCR; TCRdb's version includes in-frame clones alone and lacks a portion of them. V and J calls and clone size are those listed in that table; D and trimming were worked out from the DNA. The table includes approximately 93,000 clones, around 88% detected once. With 8 bases clipped from V and 3 bases from J, the junction kept 7 bases outside the gene matches. Per germline, CDR1 LNHNV and CDR2 YYDKDF (reference sequence). This CDR3 comprises 15 residues.

Sequenced material: peripheral blood. The V and J genes are TRBV15 and TRBJ1-6; TRBD1 agrees at 7 bases. The origin of this receptor is a man aged 50 to 59 with COVID-19, enrolled during active disease. This CDR3 is CATSMAGGYNSPLHF. CDR3 DNA: TGTGCCACCTCAATGGCAGGGGGCTATAATTCACCCCTCCACTTT.